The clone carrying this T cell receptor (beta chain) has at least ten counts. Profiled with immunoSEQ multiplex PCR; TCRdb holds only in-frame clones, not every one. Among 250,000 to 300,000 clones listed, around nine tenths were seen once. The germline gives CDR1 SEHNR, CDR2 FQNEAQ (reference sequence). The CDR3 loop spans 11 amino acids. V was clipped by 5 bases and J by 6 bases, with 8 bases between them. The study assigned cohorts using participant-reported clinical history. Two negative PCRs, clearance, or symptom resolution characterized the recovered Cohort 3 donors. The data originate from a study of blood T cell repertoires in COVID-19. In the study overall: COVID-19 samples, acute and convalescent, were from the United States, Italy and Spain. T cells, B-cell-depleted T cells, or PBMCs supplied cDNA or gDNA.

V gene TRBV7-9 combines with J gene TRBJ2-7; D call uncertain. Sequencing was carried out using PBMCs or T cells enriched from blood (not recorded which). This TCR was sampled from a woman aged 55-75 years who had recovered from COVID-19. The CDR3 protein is CASSSFTEQYF. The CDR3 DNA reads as TGTGCCAGCAGCAGCTTTACCGAGCAGTACTTC.